One and the same sample provided the 22 T cell receptor beta chains below, sequenced in a study of T cell repertoires in cytomegalovirus infection. TCRdb fed the reads into MiXCR, producing one record per CDR3 protein. The sample gives around 440,000 distinct CDR3 sequences, about 11% of which show up once; about a tenth is in the top ten. The sequenced sample consisted of PBMCs. The source is a human donor in good health (CMV status not recorded). Some clones in this sample may be carry-over from other donors' samples.

The chain couples TRBV23-1 to TRBJ2-3; 8 bases are a match to TRBD1. TRBV23-1 is marked as an open reading frame, function uncertain. The CDR3 is 14 residues long. Trimming took 4 bases from V and 4 from J; bases not matched to a gene: 4. CDR3 in DNA: TGCGCCAGCAGTCCACAGGGGGACCCAGATACGCAGTATTTT. Amino acids: CASSPQGDPDTQYF.

This clonotype came up a few times. The rearrangement joins TRBV19 to TRBJ1-5; the D gene is possibly TRBD1 (5 bases). CDR1 and CDR2 from the germline V gene are LNHDA and SQIVND (reference sequence). Trimming cost V 5 bases and J 9 bases, with 20 bases left between them. This CDR3 is built from 15 residues. CDR3 bases: TGTGCCAGTAGTTCAAAATACGGGACTAACGGGCCCCAGCATTTT. Its translation is CASSSKYGTNGPQHF.

This clonotype was seen many times. This chain joins TRBV20-1 and TRBJ2-3; 9 nucleotides line up with TRBD1. Germline CDR1 reads DFQATT; CDR2 reads SNEGSKA (reference sequence). The V segment lost 2 bases and the J segment 3 bases; nucleotides outside the gene matches: 12. CDR3 length: 17 residues. The DNA of the CDR3 is TGCAGTGCTAGAACCCCAAACAGGGGGCCGGGAACAGATACGCAGTATTTT. As protein: CSARTPNRGPGTDTQYF.

V usage is TRBV29-1 and J usage is TRBJ2-5; 9 bases align to TRBD1. V was pared by 4 bases and J by 2 bases, with 5 bases of the junction left unmatched. Germline CDR1 reads SQVTM; CDR2 reads ANQGSEA. The CDR3 spans 14 residues. The CDR3 region has the DNA TGCAGCGTTGGTCGGACAGGGGTTCAAGAGACCCAGTACTTC. Protein: CSVGRTGVQETQYF.

This sequence joins TRBV10-3 and TRBJ1-1, with a possible D match to TRBD1 (6 bases). This CDR3 contains 11 residues. Deletions cut 3 bases from V and 7 bases from J, with 6 bases between. Germline V lookup: CDR1 ENHRY, CDR2 SYGVKD. CDR3 region: CAISEGGEAFF. Here the CDR3 DNA reads TGTGCCATCAGTGAAGGGGGTGAAGCTTTCTTT.

The rearrangement joins TRBV15 to TRBJ2-1; 9 bases map to TRBD2. CDR3 length equals 16 residues. The germline V gene has CDR1 LNHNV and CDR2 YYDKDF (reference sequence). Trimming cost V 1 base and J 5 bases; bases outside gene matches: 6. The CDR3 region is CATSRVGLANDNEQFF. The CDR3 bases are TGTGCCACCAGCAGAGTCGGACTAGCGAACGACAATGAGCAGTTCTTC. Based on the CDR3 plus reference TRBV15 and TRBJ2-1, the full variable domain is DAMVIQNPRYQVTQFGKPVTLSCSQTLNHNVMYWYQQKSSQAPKLLFHYYDKDFNNEADTPDNFQSRRPNTSFCFLDIRSPGLGDTAMYLCATSRVGLANDNEQFFGPGTRLTVL.

The rearrangement joins TRBV18 to TRBJ1-6; no clear D gene. From germline, CDR1 is KGHSH and CDR2 LQKENI. Trimming cost V 3 bases and J 11 bases, with 11 bases left between them. CDR3 size: 13 residues. The CDR3 region is CASSPDGTTPLHF. The CDR3 DNA sequence: TGTGCCAGCTCACCGGACGGTACAACACCCCTCCACTTT.

This sequence joins TRBV6-5 and TRBJ2-2; 7 bases are shared with TRBD2. J was trimmed by 3 bases and V by 6 bases; bases with no gene match: 7. This CDR3 is built from 15 residues. Germline V lookup: CDR1 MNHEY, CDR2 SVGAGI. This CDR3 reads CASSASGGDTGELFF. The DNA of the CDR3 is TGTGCCAGCAGCGCTAGCGGTGGGGACACCGGGGAGCTGTTTTTT.

Notes on this clonotype: This sequence may be a read error, since a much larger clone differs from it by one base. The chain has TRBV7-4 and TRBJ1-1, with D uncertain. Germline lookup yields CDR1 SGHVT and CDR2 SQSDAQ. The ends were cut back, 3 bases at V and 4 bases at J, with 6 bases in the middle. This CDR3 has 12 residues. The CDR3, as DNA: TGTGCCAGCAGCTTCCCAATCACTGAAGCTTTCTTT. This encodes CASSFPITEAFF.

This chain joins TRBV18 and TRBJ2-1, with D tentatively TRBD1 (6 bases). This CDR3 is 13 amino acids long. V lost 6 bases and J lost 16, with 22 bases in between. The germline V gene encodes CDR1 KGHSH and CDR2 LQKENI. CDR3 sequence: CASSRRTEGNPFF. The CDR3 DNA follows: TGTGCCAGCTCGAGACGGACAGAGGGGAATCCTTTCTTC.

This clonotype was counted at least ten times. The gene calls are TRBV4-2 and TRBJ2-1, with 8 positions matching TRBD2. V dropped 0 bases and J dropped 4; count of bases not matched to a gene: 5. Germline CDR1 reads LGHNA; CDR2 reads YNFKEQ. CDR3 size: 16 residues. The CDR3 protein is CASSQETSGAYNEQFF. Here the CDR3 DNA reads TGTGCCAGCAGCCAAGAAACTAGCGGAGCATACAATGAGCAGTTCTTC.

In its sample, this clonotype was seen many times. The gene calls are TRBV19 and TRBJ2-2; D gene ambiguous. Germline V CDR1 and CDR2: LNHDA, SQIVND (reference sequence). This CDR3 is 13 amino acids long. This CDR3 reads CATTDGNTGELFF. CDR3 nucleotides: TGTGCTACCACGGACGGTAACACCGGGGAGCTGTTTTTT.

This clonotype was seen at least ten times. The gene calls are TRBV5-6 and TRBJ2-1; 11 nucleotides match TRBD2. The CDR3 covers 14 residues. Germline CDR1 SGHDT, CDR2 YYEEEE. V shed 4 bases and J 12 bases; nucleotides not matched to a gene: 9. The CDR3 DNA follows: TGTGCCAGCAGCCCAAGCCGACTAGCGGGAAGGCAGTTCTTC. Protein product: CASSPSRLAGRQFF.

This clonotype was seen a handful of times. V gene TRBV20-1 combines with J gene TRBJ2-3, with 11 nucleotides matching TRBD2. V shed 0 bases, J shed 2 bases, and the junction held 4 bases outside the gene matches. The V gene's germline CDR1 is DFQATT and CDR2 SNEGSKA (reference sequence). The CDR3 is 16 amino acids. CDR3 coding DNA: TGCAGTGCTAGAGATATAGCGGGAGGGCACACAGATACGCAGTATTTT. This encodes CSARDIAGGHTDTQYF.

This clonotype was seen at least ten times. The V gene is TRBV19, the J gene TRBJ1-1, with D possibly TRBD1 on 5 matching bases. Per the germline V gene, CDR1 is LNHDA and CDR2 is SQIVND (reference sequence). This CDR3 region has 14 residues. V lost 4 bases to trimming and J lost 1 base, with 10 bases between them. Here the CDR3 reads CASSSSGRNTEAFF. The CDR3 region has the DNA TGTGCCAGTAGTAGTTCAGGGAGGAACACTGAAGCTTTCTTT.

This clonotype occurred many times. The rearrangement uses TRBV14 and TRBJ2-7, with 12 nucleotides matching TRBD2. V shed 4 bases, J shed 5 bases, and the junction held 9 bases outside the gene matches. CDR1 and CDR2 from the germline V gene are SGHDN and FVKESK. This CDR3 is built from 16 residues. CDR3 bases: TGTGCCAGCAGCCGCCAACTAGCGGGAGGACGCGACGAGCAGTACTTC. Amino acid sequence: CASSRQLAGGRDEQYF. Variable domain in full (rest from reference TRBV14 and TRBJ2-7): EAGVTQFPSHSVIEKGQTVTLRCDPISGHDNLYWYRRVMGKEIKFLLHFVKESKQDESGMPNNRFLAERTGGTYSTLKVQPAELEDSGVYFCASSRQLAGGRDEQYFGPGTRLTVT.

V usage is TRBV20-1 and J usage is TRBJ2-5; 8 bases line up with TRBD2. V dropped 4 bases and J dropped 1; count of bases not matched to a gene: 5. Germline V CDR1 and CDR2: DFQATT, SNEGSKA (reference sequence). This CDR3 is 14 amino acids long. The CDR3 spells CSAKKRGFQETQYF. The DNA for the CDR3 is TGCAGTGCTAAAAAGCGGGGGTTCCAAGAGACCCAGTACTTC.

This clonotype came up many times. The chain combines TRBV7-9 with TRBJ2-2, with D maybe TRBD2 (5 bases). CDR1 is SEHNR, CDR2 FQNEAQ, per germline (reference sequence). The CDR3 contains 16 residues. Deletions cut 5 bases from V and 5 bases from J, with 18 bases between. The CDR3 loop reads CASSPEAGPRTGELFF. As DNA, the CDR3 is TGTGCCAGCAGCCCCGAGGCGGGCCCCCGGACCGGGGAGCTGTTTTTT.

This clonotype was detected many times. The CDR3, as DNA: TGTGCCAGCAGCTTAATGGCAGCACAAGAGACCCAGTACTTC. Amino acid sequence: CASSLMAAQETQYF. The rearrangement uses TRBV7-2 and TRBJ2-5; no firm D call. Per the germline V gene, CDR1 is SGHTA and CDR2 is FQGNSA. Trimming took 2 bases from V and 2 from J, leaving 9 bases between them. CDR3 size: 14 residues. Full variable domain (outside the CDR3, taken from reference TRBV7-2 and TRBJ2-5): GAGVSQSPSNKVTEKGKDVELRCDPISGHTALYWYRQSLGQGLEFLIYFQGNSAPDKSGLPSDRFSAERTGGSVSTLTIQRTQQEDSAVYLCASSLMAAQETQYFGPGTRLLVL.

This clonotype was detected many times. The chain uses TRBV7-9 and TRBJ2-7; D is unclear. Germline lookup yields CDR1 SEHNR and CDR2 FQNEAQ (reference sequence). V was cut by 5 bases and J by 7 bases, with 12 bases left in between. The CDR3 consists of 12 residues. CDR3 residues: CASSRDELEQYF. The CDR3 nucleotides are TGTGCCAGCAGCCGAGACGAGTTGGAGCAGTACTTC. Using reference TRBV7-9 and TRBJ2-7 for the parts outside the CDR3, the full variable domain is DTGVSQNPRHKITKRGQNVTFRCDPISEHNRLYWYRQTLGQGPEFLTYFQNEAQLEKSRLLSDRFSAERPKGSFSTLEIQRTEQGDSAMYLCASSRDELEQYFGPGTRLTVT.

This clonotype was counted at least ten times. The rearrangement uses TRBV7-3 and TRBJ2-3, with D possibly TRBD2 on 5 matching bases. Trimming took off 5 bases at V and 2 bases at J, with 11 bases between the two ends. The CDR3 totals 14 residues. The germline CDR1 and CDR2 sequences are SGHTA and FQGTGA. The CDR3 coding sequence is TGTGCCAGCAGCCTCGGACTCCACACAGATACGCAGTATTTT. Translating gives CASSLGLHTDTQYF.

This clonotype was found many times. This rearrangement joins TRBV4-2 to TRBJ2-6, with a weak D call TRBD1 (5 bases). The CDR3 length is 17 residues. Germline assignment: CDR1 LGHNA and CDR2 YNFKEQ. Trimming left V 0 bases short and J 5 bases short, with 14 bases between. The CDR3 spells CASSQDWGPRWANVLTF. CDR3 nucleotides: TGTGCCAGCAGCCAAGATTGGGGCCCCCGGTGGGCCAACGTCCTGACTTTC.